The T cell receptor (beta chain) described here comes from a study of beta chain features in type 1 diabetes (dated 2018 in TCRdb). In terms of the full investigation: Mean age, gender distribution, total cell number and subset yield did not differ between patients and healthy donors. Across all samples, around 99 million sorted cells were examined, and cell number per subset correlated strongly with RNA yield. In the study, recently diagnosed type 1 diabetes patients and matched healthy donors were compared on the TCRB repertoires of their sorted circulating CD4+ T cell subsets. Regulatory and stem cell-like memory subsets were isolated from only 8 patients and roughly 8 healthy donors, whereas naive and central memory subsets came from all 28 donors. What the authors observed across the whole study: Sequencing cDNA rather than genomic DNA could over-represent highly expressing activated cells, although activation and CD3 levels did not differ between groups. At VDJ recombination sites, type 1 diabetes patients had fewer insertions and more deleted nucleotides, which implies abnormalities in thymic rearrangement. Because small numbers of individuals were included in the HLA sub-analyses, any influence of HLA type on TCRB rearrangement was left unresolved. Shorter templates might be favored by PCR, yet because patient and control samples were amplified and corrected together, any such skew would affect both groups equally. Naive, central memory and regulatory TCRB repertoires appeared more similar among patients than among healthy donors. Type 1 diabetes patients showed a moderate but significant shortening of TCRB CDR3 length in all four CD4+ subsets.

The germline V gene provides CDR1 SGHTA and CDR2 FQGNSA. V is cut back by 5 bases and J by 5 bases, with 6 bases in the junction unmatched. From its cysteine to its phenylalanine, the CDR3 spans 14 amino acids. CDR3 DNA only is kept here, 42 bases in frame from base 1. Each donor gave one peripheral blood draw, roughly 120 mL on average, collected into heparinised tubes. Using a panel that included CD45RO, CCR7, CD25, CD127, CD95 and CD27, naive, central memory, regulatory and stem cell-like memory CD4+ T cells were sorted on a BD FACSAria II. A purity above 98% was achieved for all sorted populations. PBMCs were isolated immediately by Lymphoprep density gradient centrifugation and stained directly without culture. To minimize batch effects, samples were stained and sorted in pairs, one healthy donor with one patient per experiment. The entire isolated RNA was reverse transcribed using the High Capacity cDNA Reverse Transcription Kit, and thus expressed TCRB transcripts were sequenced. Deep immunoSEQ sequencing was applied to naive, central memory and regulatory T cell samples, giving an average of around 3.8 million total reads per sample. After sorted cells were lysed in RLT buffer, RNA was extracted with DNase-treated RNeasy Micro or Mini kits, with the choice depending on cell number. To prevent cross-contamination, each cell subset was processed individually, whereas patient and healthy donor samples were processed jointly. The immunoSEQ multiplex PCR was used to amplify TCRB sequences from cDNA, generating 87-bp fragments that spanned the CDR3 region. Amplicons were sequenced on the Illumina HiSeq platform. For the original study's pipeline: PCR bias was corrected computationally using synthetic template baselines, and reads within Hamming distance 2 were collapsed, with unmergeable singletons discarded. Reads were aligned to IMGT to assign V, D and J genes, CDR3 length, and insertions or deletions at six rearrangement sites. Within each subset, clonotype counts were normalized to sorted cell number, and only after that were true diversity and Gini coefficients computed with the tcR R package. The overlap coefficient, calculated on TCRB nucleotide sequences, was used to quantify repertoire sharing. Imported from immuneACCESS, the table was reduced by TCRdb to in-frame sequences with V and J called. These copies leave out some clones; in studies compared against another copy, an unresolved V gene accounts for under half, and the cause of the remainder is not known. Clone size and the V and J calls come from that table; the DNA yielded D and trimming. Here the sample has about 170,000 clones; approximately 7.8% occur a single time. In total, the top ten clones hold roughly 0.97% of the sample.

To note about this clone: Its antigen is not yet known. No base quality values were provided; no much bigger clone lies one nucleotide off.

Sequences were obtained from central memory CD4+ T cells from blood. Recombination connected TRBV7-2 to TRBJ1-5; 7 middle bases align to TRBD1. The source is a woman aged 40-49 years with type 1 diabetes. DNA sequence: TGTGCCAGCAGCCCGGACAGGACCGATCAGCCCCAGCATTTT. Its protein is CASSPDRTDQPQHF.